This T cell receptor beta chain was captured by sequencing in a study of identical twins. TCRdb passed the 5' RACE reads through MiXCR, listing each CDR3 protein once. The table has fewer than 350,000 distinct CDR3 sequences, about 8.3% seen once. The CDR3 totals 16 residues. With 5 bases clipped from V and 9 bases from J, the junction kept 8 bases outside the gene matches. Germline loops: CDR1 MNHEY, CDR2 SVGAGI. This clonotype was observed a few times. These data were also filed under a second study, of yellow fever vaccine responses in identical twins.

The chain employs TRBV6-5 and TRBJ2-1, with 15 bases matching TRBD2. The sequence was obtained from a woman aged 18-29 years in good health. Sequencing was carried out using memory (CD45RO+) T cells sorted from blood. The CDR3 DNA reads as TGTGCCAGCAGTAACGGACTAGCGGGGGGGCCGGGTGAGCAGTTCTTC. Encoded protein: CASSNGLAGGPGEQFF.